This T cell receptor beta chain was sequenced during a study of shared clonotypes between healthy human individuals. Naive CD8 cells comprised CD45RO-negative, CCR7-positively selected cells, excluding terminally differentiated effector memory CD45RA+ cells. Generated by immunoSEQ multiplex PCR, the TCRdb table keeps only in-frame clones and is missing some. Among over 750,000 clones, about 96% were seen once, and the ten largest hold about 0.25%. Sequenced input: naive CD8+ T cells sorted from blood. The source of this sequence is a man aged 25 to 40 in good health.

CDR3 sequence: CASNPLDQINNEQFF. CDR3 in DNA: TGTGCCAGCAACCCTCTGGACCAGATAAACAATGAGCAGTTCTTC. This rearrangement joins TRBV28 to TRBJ2-1; D remains ambiguous. V was pared by 7 bases and J by 5 bases, with 18 bases between. The CDR3 has 15 residues. Germline CDR1 MDHEN, CDR2 SYDVKM.